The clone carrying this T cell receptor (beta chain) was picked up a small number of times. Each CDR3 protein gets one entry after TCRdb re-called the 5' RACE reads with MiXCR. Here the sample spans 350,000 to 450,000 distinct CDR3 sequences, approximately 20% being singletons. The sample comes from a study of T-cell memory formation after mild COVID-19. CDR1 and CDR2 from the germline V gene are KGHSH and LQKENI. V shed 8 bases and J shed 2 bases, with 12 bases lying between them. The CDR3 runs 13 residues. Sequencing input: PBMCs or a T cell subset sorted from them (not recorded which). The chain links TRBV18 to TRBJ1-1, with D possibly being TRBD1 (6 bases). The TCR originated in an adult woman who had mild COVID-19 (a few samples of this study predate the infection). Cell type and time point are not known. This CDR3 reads CASHGQINTEAFF. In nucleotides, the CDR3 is TGTGCCAGCCATGGACAGATAAACACTGAAGCTTTCTTT. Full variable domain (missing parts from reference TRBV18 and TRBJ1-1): NAGVMQNPRHLVRRRGQEARLRCSPMKGHSHVYWYRQLPEEGLKFMVYLQKENIIDESGMPKERFSAEFPKEGPSILRIQQVVRGDSAAYFCASHGQINTEAFFGQGTRLTVV.